Shown below are 21 T cell receptor beta chains from a single sample sequenced in a study of beta chain features in type 1 diabetes. Reverse transcription of all isolated RNA meant that expressed TCRB transcripts were sequenced. Clones were read by immunoSEQ multiplex PCR, and TCRdb kept only the in-frame ones, dropping some. Of about 320,000 clones in the sample, 11% to 15% are singletons; the top ten hold approximately 7%. The sample consisted of central memory CD4+ T cells from blood. These receptors all come from a man aged 25-45 years in good health.

V usage is TRBV6-5 and J usage is TRBJ1-3, with D uncertain. CDR3 size: 13 residues. Trimming cost V 7 bases and J 4 bases, with 11 bases left between them. CDR1 and CDR2 (germline): MNHEY, SVGAGI. The CDR3: CASKGNIGNTIYF. The DNA for the CDR3 is TGTGCCAGCAAGGGCAATATCGGAAACACCATATATTTT.

This sequence joins TRBV6-5 and TRBJ1-4, with 7 bases aligning to TRBD1. V lost 5 bases and J lost 7; bases outside the gene matches: 7. Looked up from germline, CDR1 is MNHEY and CDR2 is SVGAGI. This CDR3 contains 14 residues. The CDR3 here is CASSDRAIREKLFF. As DNA, the CDR3 is TGTGCCAGCAGTGACAGGGCAATTCGTGAAAAACTGTTTTTT.

This chain joins TRBV4-3 and TRBJ2-3; 8 nucleotides agree with TRBD2. CDR3 length: 16 amino acids. J was trimmed by 0 bases and V by 3 bases; bases with no gene match: 5. Per germline, CDR1 LGHNA and CDR2 YSLEER. The CDR3 sequence is CASSQGAGVSTDTQYF. The CDR3 DNA reads TGCGCCAGCAGCCAGGGAGCGGGGGTGAGCACAGATACGCAGTATTTT.

The CDR3 coding sequence is TGCAGCGGTGGACATACGAACACCGGGGAGCTGTTTTTT. Translated: CSGGHTNTGELFF. The rearrangement uses TRBV29-1 and TRBJ2-2; D possibly corresponds to TRBD1 (5 bases). Germline CDR1 and CDR2: SQVTM and ANQGSEA. V lost 7 bases and J lost 0, with 9 bases in between. The CDR3 sequence is 13 residues long.

V gene TRBV5-6 combines with J gene TRBJ1-4, with TRBD1 identical over 9 bases. The CDR3 covers 17 residues. The V gene end was trimmed by 1 base and the J gene end by 8 bases; junction bases not matched to a gene: 12. In germline, CDR1 is SGHDT, CDR2 YYEEEE. The CDR3 sequence is CASSLSWTGTGLEKLFF. The CDR3 DNA follows: TGTGCCAGCAGCTTGAGTTGGACCGGGACAGGGTTGGAAAAACTGTTTTTT.

Worth noting for this clone: This likely reflects a read error, since a far larger clone is one base away. V and J are TRBV4-3 and TRBJ2-2; D is unclear. CDR1 is LGHNA and CDR2 is YSLEER in the germline V gene. With 5 bases removed from V and 8 bases from J, the gap between germline ends came to 9 bases. This CDR3 is built from 12 residues. CDR3 nucleotides: TGCGCCAGCAGCTTTGATCAAGGGGAGCTGTTTTTT. Translated, it gives CASSFDQGELFF.

A few counts support this clone. V usage is TRBV28 and J usage is TRBJ1-6; TRBD1 is a possible D gene (5 bases). The V end was cut by 7 bases, the J end by 9 bases, with 13 bases between. There are 13 residues in the CDR3. CDR1 and CDR2 (germline): MDHEN, SYDVKM. CDR3 protein: CASTLGQGSPLHF. The CDR3 DNA is TGTGCCAGCACTCTGGGTCAGGGTTCACCCCTCCACTTT.

This clone was seen many times. The rearrangement uses TRBV7-2 and TRBJ2-1; no firm D call. This CDR3 spans 12 amino acids. Germline CDR1 SGHTA, CDR2 FQGNSA. The V end lost 1 base, the J end lost 4 bases, and 2 bases lay between the germline ends. This CDR3 is CASSLGYNEQFF. The CDR3 DNA is TGTGCCAGCAGCTTAGGGTACAATGAGCAGTTCTTC.

The rearrangement uses TRBV25-1 and TRBJ1-3; 7 bases are shared with TRBD1. This CDR3 comprises 14 residues. Germline CDR1 reads MGHDK; CDR2 reads SYGVNS. After removal of 6 bases from V and 4 bases from J, the junction contained 6 bases not matched to a gene. CDR3 sequence (DNA): TGTGCCAGCAGCCACGGGACAGACGGAAACACCATATATTTT. Translated: CASSHGTDGNTIYF.

Regarding this clone: Distinct nucleotide sequences in the sample also encode this CDR3. The rearrangement uses TRBV19 and TRBJ2-1, with TRBD2 matching over 8 bases. Trimming at V came to 4 bases and at J to 7 bases, leaving 9 bases not matched to a gene. CDR3 length: 15 residues. Germline CDR1 and CDR2: LNHDA and SQIVND (reference sequence). The CDR3 reads CASSRSSSGGNEQFF. Written as DNA, the CDR3 is TGTGCCAGTAGTAGATCCTCCAGCGGGGGTAATGAGCAGTTCTTC.

The sample holds a few counts of this clone. The rearrangement links TRBV19 to TRBJ1-4; no clear D gene. The CDR3 runs to 16 residues. Trimming cost V 5 bases and J 6 bases, with 19 bases left between them. Per germline, CDR1 LNHDA and CDR2 SQIVND (reference sequence). The CDR3, as DNA: TGTGCCAGTAGTCCAGGCCCTAAGGGAGTAGATGAAAAACTGTTTTTT. Residues: CASSPGPKGVDEKLFF.

This clone was seen more than once but under ten times. The sample contains more than one DNA sequence encoding this CDR3. This chain links TRBV7-3 with TRBJ2-5; TRBD2 aligns across 9 bases. This CDR3 has 15 residues. Germline V lookup: CDR1 SGHTA, CDR2 FQGTGA. V gave up 5 bases and J gave up 4 bases; unmatched junction bases: 8. CDR3 coding DNA: TGTGCCAGCAGCCCCCTGGCGGGAGGGGTAGAGACCCAGTACTTC. Its protein product is CASSPLAGGVETQYF. The complete variable domain, with remaining parts taken from reference TRBV7-3 and TRBJ2-5, reads GAGVSQTPSNKVTEKGKYVELRCDPISGHTALYWYRQSLGQGPEFLIYFQGTGAADDSGLPNDRFFAVRPEGSVSTLKIQRTERGDSAVYLCASSPLAGGVETQYFGPGTRLLVL.

This rearrangement joins TRBV25-1 to TRBJ1-2; D unclear. The CDR3 sequence is 13 residues long. The germline V and J ends were trimmed by 3 bases and 8 bases, with 13 bases remaining between them. Germline V gene data show CDR1 as MGHDK and CDR2 as SYGVNS. CDR3 protein: CASSDGTVRGYTF. DNA for the CDR3: TGTGCCAGCAGTGACGGCACCGTCAGGGGCTACACCTTC.

This rearrangement joins TRBV7-2 to TRBJ1-2; unclear D gene. The CDR3 totals 15 residues. CDR1 SGHTA and CDR2 FQGNSA come from the germline V gene. Trimming cost V 4 bases and J 2 bases, with 14 bases left between them. The CDR3 spells CASSSPHLGNYGYTF. The CDR3 nucleotides are TGTGCCAGCAGCTCCCCCCACTTGGGAAACTATGGCTACACCTTC.

The V and J genes are TRBV5-1 and TRBJ2-3, with D possibly being TRBD1 or TRBD2 (5 bases each). V gave up 4 bases and J gave up 5 bases, with 20 bases separating them. Germline CDR1 SGHRS, CDR2 YFSETQ. CDR3 length: 16 amino acids. This CDR3 reads CASSQDRGARVDTQYF. In DNA form, the CDR3 reads TGCGCCAGCAGCCAAGATAGAGGGGCCAGGGTAGATACGCAGTATTTT.

This chain connects TRBV5-1 to TRBJ2-1, with a weak D call TRBD2 (5 bases). V lost 4 bases and J lost 8, with 25 bases in between. Germline CDR1 is SGHRS and CDR2 is YFSETQ. The CDR3 has 17 amino acids. The CDR3: CASSPDDRRMVAYEQFF. The CDR3 DNA is TGCGCCAGCAGCCCCGACGACCGCCGGATGGTAGCGTATGAGCAGTTCTTC.

The V and J genes are TRBV19 and TRBJ2-1, with 11 bases matching TRBD2. V gave up 9 bases and J gave up 1 base; unmatched junction bases: 14. Germline lookup yields CDR1 LNHDA and CDR2 SQIVND (reference sequence). CDR3 length: 18 amino acids. In DNA form, the CDR3 reads TGTGCCAGCCAGGTAGTAGCGGGGGGGTCAGTTTCCTACAATGAGCAGTTCTTC. As protein: CASQVVAGGSVSYNEQFF.

V is TRBV23-1 and J is TRBJ2-1; the D gene is possibly TRBD2 (6 bases). TRBV23-1 is identified as an open reading frame with a role that is uncertain. V was clipped by 2 bases and J by 3 bases, with 20 bases between them. CDR3 size: 18 residues. CDR3 nucleotide sequence: TGCGCCAGCAGTCAACCTGGTGGTCAGCGGGCGGACTACAATGAGCAGTTCTTC. Translating gives CASSQPGGQRADYNEQFF.

The genes are TRBV4-3 and TRBJ1-1; maybe TRBD1 (5 bases). This CDR3 contains 14 residues. Trimming stripped 1 base from V and 7 bases from J, with 13 bases between. From germline, CDR1 is LGHNA and CDR2 YSLEER. As DNA, the CDR3 is TGCGCCAGCAGCCAAGGGAATACGAGGGGTGAAGCTTTCTTT. Translating it yields CASSQGNTRGEAFF.

Comments on this clone: At one end, the junction sequence differs from germline, possibly due to a read error. CDR3 amino acids: CAISEVLSGQPQHF. The CDR3 bases are TGTGCCATCAGTGAGGTATTAAGTGGACAGCCCCAGCATTTT. The rearrangement joins TRBV6-5 to TRBJ1-5; D is undetermined. CDR3 length: 14 amino acids. CDR1 is MNHEY and CDR2 is SVGAGI in the germline V gene.

The chain carries TRBV11-3 and TRBJ2-7; D may match TRBD1 or TRBD2 (5 bases each). This CDR3 has 14 residues. The V gene's germline CDR1 is SGHNT and CDR2 YENEEA. Between the trimmed V and J ends, which lost 6 bases and 0 bases, there was a span of 12 bases. CDR3 in amino acids: CASSRGPSSYEQYF. The CDR3 DNA reads as TGTGCCAGCAGTCGGGGACCCTCCTCCTACGAGCAGTACTTC.